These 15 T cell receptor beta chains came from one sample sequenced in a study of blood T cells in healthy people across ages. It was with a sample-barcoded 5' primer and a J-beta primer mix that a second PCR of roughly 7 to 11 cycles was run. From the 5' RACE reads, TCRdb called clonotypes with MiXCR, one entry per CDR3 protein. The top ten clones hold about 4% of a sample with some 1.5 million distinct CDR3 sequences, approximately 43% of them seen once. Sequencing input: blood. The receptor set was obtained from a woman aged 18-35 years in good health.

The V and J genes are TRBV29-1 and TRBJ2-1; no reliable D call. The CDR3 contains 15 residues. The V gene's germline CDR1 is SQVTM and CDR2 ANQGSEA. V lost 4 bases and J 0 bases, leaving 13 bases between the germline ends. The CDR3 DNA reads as TGCAGCGTTGGGGGTTCGGAAATCTCCTACAATGAGCAGTTCTTC. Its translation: CSVGGSEISYNEQFF.

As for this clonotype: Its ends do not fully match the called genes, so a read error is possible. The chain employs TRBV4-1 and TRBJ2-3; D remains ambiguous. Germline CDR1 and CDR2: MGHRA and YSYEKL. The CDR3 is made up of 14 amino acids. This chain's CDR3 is CASGQRDSTDTQYF. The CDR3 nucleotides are TGCGCCAGCGGCCAACGTGACAGCACAGATACGCAGTATTTT.

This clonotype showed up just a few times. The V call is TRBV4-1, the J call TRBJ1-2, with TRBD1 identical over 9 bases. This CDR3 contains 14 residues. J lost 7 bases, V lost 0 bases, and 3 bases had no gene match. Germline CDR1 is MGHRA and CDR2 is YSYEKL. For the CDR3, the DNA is TGCGCCAGCAGCCAAGATGGGACAGGGTTTGGCTACACCTTC. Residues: CASSQDGTGFGYTF.

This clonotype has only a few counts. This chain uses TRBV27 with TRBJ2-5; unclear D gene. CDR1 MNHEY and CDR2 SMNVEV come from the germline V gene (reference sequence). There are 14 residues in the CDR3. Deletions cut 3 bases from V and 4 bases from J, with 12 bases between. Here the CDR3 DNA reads TGTGCCAGCAGTTTGGACCGGTTGGTAGAGACCCAGTACTTC. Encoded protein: CASSLDRLVETQYF.

CDR3 coding DNA: TGTGCCAGCAGTTACTCGAATCCCGAAAGCTACGAGCAGTACTTC. It yields the protein CASSYSNPESYEQYF. J is TRBJ2-7 and V is TRBV6-6; no reliable D call. The CDR3 consists of 15 residues. The germline V gene encodes CDR1 MNHNY and CDR2 SVGAGI (reference sequence). V was cut by 0 bases and J by 3 bases, with 12 bases left in between.

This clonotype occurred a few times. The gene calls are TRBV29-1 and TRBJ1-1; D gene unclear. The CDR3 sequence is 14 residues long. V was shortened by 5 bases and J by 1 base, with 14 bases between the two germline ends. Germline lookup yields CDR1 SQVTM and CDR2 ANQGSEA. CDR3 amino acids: CSVSQKYGNTEAFF. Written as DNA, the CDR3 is TGCAGCGTTTCCCAAAAATACGGGAACACTGAAGCTTTCTTT.

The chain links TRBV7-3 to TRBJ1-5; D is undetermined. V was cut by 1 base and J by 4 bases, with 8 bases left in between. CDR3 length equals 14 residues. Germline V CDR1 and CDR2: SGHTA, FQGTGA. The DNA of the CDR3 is TGTGCCAGCAGCTTAAAACAGCCGAATCAGCCCCAGCATTTT. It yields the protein CASSLKQPNQPQHF. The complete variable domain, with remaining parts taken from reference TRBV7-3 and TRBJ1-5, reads GAGVSQTPSNKVTEKGKYVELRCDPISGHTALYWYRQSLGQGPEFLIYFQGTGAADDSGLPNDRFFAVRPEGSVSTLKIQRTERGDSAVYLCASSLKQPNQPQHFGDGTRLSIL.

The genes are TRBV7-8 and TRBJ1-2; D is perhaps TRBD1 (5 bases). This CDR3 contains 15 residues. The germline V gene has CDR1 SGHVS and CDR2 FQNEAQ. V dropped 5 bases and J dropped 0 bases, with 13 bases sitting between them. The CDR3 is CASSPLGEANYGYTF. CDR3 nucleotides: TGTGCCAGCAGCCCCCTAGGGGAAGCTAACTATGGCTACACCTTC.

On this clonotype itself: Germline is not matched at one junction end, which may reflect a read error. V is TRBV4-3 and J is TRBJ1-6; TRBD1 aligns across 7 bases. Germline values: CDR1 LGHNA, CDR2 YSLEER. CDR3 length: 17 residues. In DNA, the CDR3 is TGCGCCGGCAGCCAGAGACAGGGAAGGTCCTATAATTCACCCCTCCACTTT. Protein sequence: CAGSQRQGRSYNSPLHF.

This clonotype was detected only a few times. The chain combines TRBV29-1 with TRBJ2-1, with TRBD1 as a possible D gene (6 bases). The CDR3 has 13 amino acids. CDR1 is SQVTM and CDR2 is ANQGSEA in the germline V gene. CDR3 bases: TGCAGTGGAGCAGGGGCTACCTACAATGAGCAGTTCTTC. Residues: CSGAGATYNEQFF.

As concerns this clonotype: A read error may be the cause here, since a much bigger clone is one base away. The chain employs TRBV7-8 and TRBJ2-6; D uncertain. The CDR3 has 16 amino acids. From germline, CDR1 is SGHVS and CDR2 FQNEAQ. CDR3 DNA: TGTGCCAACAGCTTAGCTTGGAGCTCTGGGGCCAACGTCCTGACTTTC. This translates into CANSLAWSSGANVLTF.

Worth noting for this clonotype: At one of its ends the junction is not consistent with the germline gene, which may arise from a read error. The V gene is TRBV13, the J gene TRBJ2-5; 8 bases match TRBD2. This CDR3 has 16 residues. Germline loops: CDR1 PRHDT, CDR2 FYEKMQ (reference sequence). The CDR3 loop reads CAGSSAVAGSEETQYF. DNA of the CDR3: TGTGCCGGCAGCTCCGCCGTAGCGGGAAGTGAAGAGACCCAGTACTTC.

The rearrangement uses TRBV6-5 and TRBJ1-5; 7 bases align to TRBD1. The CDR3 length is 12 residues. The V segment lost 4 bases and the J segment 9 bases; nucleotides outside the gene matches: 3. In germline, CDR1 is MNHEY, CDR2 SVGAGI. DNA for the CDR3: TGTGCCAGCAGTTCAGGGGGACTGCCCCAGCATTTT. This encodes CASSSGGLPQHF.

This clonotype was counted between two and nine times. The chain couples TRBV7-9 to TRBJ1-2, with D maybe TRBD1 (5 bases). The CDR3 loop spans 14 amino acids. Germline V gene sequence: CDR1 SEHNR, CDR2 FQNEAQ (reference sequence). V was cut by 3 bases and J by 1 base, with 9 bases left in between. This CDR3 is CASSFQGDNYGYTF. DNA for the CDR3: TGTGCCAGCAGCTTTCAAGGGGATAACTATGGCTACACCTTC.

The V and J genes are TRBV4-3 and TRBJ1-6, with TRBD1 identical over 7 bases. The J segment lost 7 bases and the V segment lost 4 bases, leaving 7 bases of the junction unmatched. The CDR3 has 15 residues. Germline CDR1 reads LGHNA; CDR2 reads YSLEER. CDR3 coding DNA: TGCGCCAGCAGCCCTTTCAGGGGGTTGAATTCACCCCTCCACTTT. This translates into CASSPFRGLNSPLHF.